This T cell receptor beta chain came from a study of blood T cell repertoires in COVID-19. Across the study: The origin of the acute and convalescent COVID-19 samples was the United States, Italy and Spain.

Per the study methods: Amplification from reference gene primers served as the basis for estimated nucleated cell counts. Repertoires were generated with immunoSEQ multiplex PCR, while TCRdb's copy carries only in-frame clones and drops some. From that table come the V and J calls and clone size; the DNA was used to work out D and trimming. The data hold approximately 300,000 clones, with 85% observed a single time. Between the trimmed V and J ends, which lost 5 bases and 2 bases, there was a span of 9 bases. The CDR3 spans 14 residues. CDR1 is MRHNA and CDR2 is SNTAGT in the germline V gene. Exposed participants came across a COVID-19 case within 2 weeks before study entry.

This chain links TRBV6-4 with TRBJ2-2; D is unresolved. Specimen: PBMCs or T cells enriched from blood (not recorded which). This TCR was sampled from a woman between 25 and 40 years old who had been exposed to COVID-19. The CDR3 coding sequence is TGTGCCAGCAGTCTACTACCAAACACCGGGGAGCTGTTTTTT. It codes for CASSLLPNTGELFF.